This TCR beta chain was sequenced during a study of early T cells in non-severe SARS-CoV-2 infection. Study-level background: Bulk RNA from unsorted whole blood was sequenced; chains were unpaired. Findings and caveats of the study: The study's VDJdb matching favored anti-spike CD8 responses and missed private and CD4 specificities.

V lost 0 bases to trimming and J lost 7 bases, with 12 bases between them. The CDR3 has 14 amino acids. Germline CDR1 reads ENHRY; CDR2 reads SYGVKD. To note about this clonotype: Its target is unknown.

Unique molecular identifiers tagged individual cDNA molecules. Each CDR3 protein is one row after TCRdb ran MiXCR on the 5' RACE reads. The sample shows 79,000 or so distinct CDR3 sequences, around 13% of them seen only once. The sequence was collected from an adult who was a healthcare worker with PCR-confirmed SARS-CoV-2 infection or an uninfected control (not recorded which). The genes are TRBV10-3 and TRBJ2-5, with a tentative D call TRBD2 (5 bases). Sequencing was performed on whole blood. The CDR3 loop is CAISESSASGTQYF. CDR3 bases: TGTGCCATCAGTGAGTCGAGCGCGAGCGGGACCCAGTACTTC.